This passage covers 25 T cell receptor beta chains from one sample sequenced in a study of blood T cells in healthy people across ages. The second PCR ran about 6 to 12 cycles with a sample-barcoded 5' primer and J-beta primers. TCRdb analysed the 5' RACE reads with MiXCR anew, one entry per CDR3 protein. The data contain around 1,100,000 distinct CDR3 sequences, around two fifths of them singletons. The sample consisted of blood. All receptors derive from a man aged 18 to 35 in good health.

This rearrangement joins TRBV11-1 to TRBJ1-1; 8 nucleotides agree with TRBD1. V lost 5 bases to trimming and J lost 5 bases; unmatched junction nucleotides: 7. Germline CDR1 reads SGHAT; CDR2 reads FQDESV (reference sequence). There are 14 residues in the CDR3. The CDR3 nucleotides are TGTGCCAGCAGCGAACAGGGGGAAGGGACTGAAGCTTTCTTT. This translates into CASSEQGEGTEAFF.

There are a few counts of this clonotype. The chain carries TRBV7-2 and TRBJ2-3, with 9 bases aligning to TRBD1. The CDR3 is 16 residues long. CDR1 and CDR2 (germline): SGHTA, FQGNSA. The J segment lost 3 bases and the V segment lost 5 bases, leaving 9 bases of the junction unmatched. CDR3 region: CASSGDRDRVTDTQYF. In DNA, the CDR3 is TGTGCCAGCAGCGGGGACCGGGACAGGGTAACAGATACGCAGTATTTT. The full variable domain, completed using reference TRBV7-2 and TRBJ2-3, is GAGVSQSPSNKVTEKGKDVELRCDPISGHTALYWYRQSLGQGLEFLIYFQGNSAPDKSGLPSDRFSAERTGGSVSTLTIQRTQQEDSAVYLCASSGDRDRVTDTQYFGPGTRLTVL.

This chain connects TRBV20-1 to TRBJ1-1; the D is unclear. CDR3 length equals 12 residues. From germline, CDR1 is DFQATT and CDR2 SNEGSKA (reference sequence). The germline V and J ends were trimmed by 6 bases and 8 bases, with 16 bases remaining between them. CDR3 sequence (DNA): TGCAGTGCCCTAGGATCCGAGGAGGAAGCTTTCTTT. Residues: CSALGSEEEAFF.

This clonotype occurred a few times. The chain links TRBV12-3 or TRBV12-4 to TRBJ2-7, with D possibly being TRBD1 (6 bases). The V and J ends lost 2 bases and 10 bases respectively, with 12 bases between them. This CDR3 is built from 12 residues. This chain's CDR3 is CASSLSQGYQYF. The CDR3 DNA sequence: TGTGCCAGCAGTTTATCGCAGGGGTATCAGTACTTC.

The CDR3 region has the DNA TGTGCCAGCAGCCAAGATATAGCGGGGGGTACGGAGACCCAGTACTTC. Translating gives CASSQDIAGGTETQYF. The chain joins TRBV4-2 to TRBJ2-5; 10 bases match TRBD2. The germline gives CDR1 LGHNA, CDR2 YNFKEQ. The V gene end was trimmed by 0 bases and the J gene end by 5 bases; junction bases not matched to a gene: 6. CDR3 length: 16 amino acids.

The chain is built from TRBV28 and TRBJ2-3, with D unclear. This CDR3 has 13 amino acids. V shed 5 bases and J shed 6 bases, with 12 bases lying between them. Germline V gene sequence: CDR1 MDHEN, CDR2 SYDVKM. The CDR3 DNA reads TGTGCCAGCAGTCCCGGACCACGGGATACGCAGTATTTT. Protein: CASSPGPRDTQYF.

The chain couples TRBV12-3 or TRBV12-4 to TRBJ1-1, with a weak D call TRBD1 (5 bases). CDR3 length equals 18 residues. Trimming removed 6 bases from V and 0 bases from J, with 23 bases in between. The CDR3 reads CASSPAARGLGVNTEAFF. CDR3 nucleotides: TGTGCCAGCAGCCCGGCAGCTAGGGGTCTGGGTGTGAACACTGAAGCTTTCTTT.

Regarding this clonotype: A much larger clonotype is one base distant, so this may be a read error. The chain links TRBV12-3 or TRBV12-4 to TRBJ1-5; no reliable D call. Trimming cost V 7 bases and J 0 bases, with 13 bases left between them. The CDR3 runs 15 residues. Here the CDR3 DNA reads TGTGCCAGCACTTTCATGGCAGGTAGCAATCAGCCCCAGCATTTT. As protein: CASTFMAGSNQPQHF.

The V call is TRBV27, the J call TRBJ2-1; D call uncertain. Judging by the DNA end, TRBJ2-7 fits better; the J call may be wrong. This CDR3 comprises 15 residues. Germline V gives CDR1 MNHEY, CDR2 SMNVEV (reference sequence). The CDR3 region has the DNA TGTGCCAGCAGCTTTGTGCAGGACGTTCTCTACGAGCAGTACTTC. It yields the protein CASSFVQDVLYEQYF.

This CDR3 is CASSVLRTGVGDEQYF. CDR3 nucleotides: TGTGCCAGCAGTGTTCTTCGGACAGGAGTAGGGGATGAGCAGTACTTC. The chain links TRBV2 to TRBJ2-7, with TRBD1 matching over 7 bases. CDR1 and CDR2 from the germline V gene are SNHLY and FYNNEI. Losses at the gene ends were 4 bases for V and 7 bases for J; bases not matched to a gene: 16. The CDR3 has 16 amino acids.

This clonotype showed up just a few times. The CDR3 spells CASSFGGPEAFF. In DNA, the CDR3 is TGTGCCAGCAGTTTCGGGGGCCCTGAAGCTTTCTTT. The chain joins TRBV12-3 or TRBV12-4 to TRBJ1-1; tentatively, D is TRBD1 (6 bases). The CDR3 contains 12 residues. Deletions cut 3 bases from V and 6 bases from J, with 8 bases between.

The chain employs TRBV5-1 and TRBJ2-2; D perhaps matches TRBD1 (5 bases). The CDR3 has 15 amino acids. Per the germline V gene, CDR1 is SGHRS and CDR2 is YFSETQ. V was clipped by 2 bases and J by 6 bases, with 14 bases between them. CDR3 DNA: TGCGCCAGCAGCTTACCTACTAAGGGGTCCGGGGAGCTGTTTTTT. Its protein is CASSLPTKGSGELFF.

J is TRBJ2-7 and V is TRBV6-5; D is possibly TRBD2 (5 bases). V was trimmed by 2 bases and J by 7 bases, leaving 15 bases between them. Germline V gene sequence: CDR1 MNHEY, CDR2 SVGAGI. The CDR3 is 14 residues long. The CDR3 is CASSYVGDRLEQYF. CDR3 DNA sequence: TGTGCCAGCAGTTACGTCGGGGATAGGCTTGAGCAGTACTTC.

The J gene is TRBJ2-1, the V gene TRBV11-2; the match to TRBD1 covers 11 bases. This CDR3 has 17 amino acids. V was clipped by 1 base and J by 4 bases; unmatched bases: 6. CDR1 is SGHAT, CDR2 FQNNGV, per germline. This CDR3 is CASSLVRDRGVYNEQFF. The CDR3 DNA reads TGTGCCAGCAGCTTAGTCCGGGACAGGGGGGTGTACAATGAGCAGTTCTTC.

The table lists this clonotype with a few counts. The V gene is TRBV10-3, the J gene TRBJ2-3; tentative D call: TRBD2 (6 bases). Trimming cost V 0 bases and J 10 bases, with 20 bases left between them. Per the germline V gene, CDR1 is ENHRY and CDR2 is SYGVKD. This CDR3 region has 16 residues. The CDR3 nucleotides are TGTGCCATCAGTGAGTCGCCGGGACTGAGACGGGATCCGCAGTATTTT. Its translation: CAISESPGLRRDPQYF.

The chain has TRBV12-3 or TRBV12-4 and TRBJ1-6, with a weak D call TRBD1 (6 bases). Trimming shortened V by 6 bases and J by 5 bases, and 11 bases separated the two germline ends. The CDR3 covers 14 residues. CDR3 sequence reads: CASRWGQDNSPLHF. Written as DNA, the CDR3 is TGTGCCAGCAGGTGGGGGCAGGATAATTCACCCCTCCACTTT.

The rearrangement uses TRBV20-1 and TRBJ1-2; no clear D gene. This CDR3 comprises 12 residues. The V end was cut by 3 bases, the J end by 0 bases, with 5 bases between. Per germline, CDR1 DFQATT and CDR2 SNEGSKA (reference sequence). CDR3 sequence: CSASSSNYGYTF. DNA for the CDR3: TGCAGTGCTAGTTCGTCTAACTATGGCTACACCTTC.

Ten or more counts support this clonotype. CDR3 residues: CSALPGPQTYNEQFF. CDR3 DNA sequence: TGCAGCGCCCTACCGGGGCCCCAAACGTACAATGAGCAGTTCTTC. The chain couples TRBV29-1 to TRBJ2-1; tentatively, D is TRBD1 or TRBD2 (5 bases each). The CDR3 runs to 15 residues. Trimming removed 7 bases at V and 4 bases at J, with 20 bases between. Per germline, CDR1 SQVTM and CDR2 ANQGSEA.

This chain uses TRBV5-1 with TRBJ1-5, with 8 bases lining up with TRBD1. Trimming removed 0 bases from V and 7 bases from J; junction bases left unmatched: 6. The germline V gene encodes CDR1 SGHRS and CDR2 YFSETQ. This CDR3 is 15 amino acids long. CDR3 in amino acids: CASSLGGQVEQPQHF. CDR3 DNA sequence: TGCGCCAGCAGCTTGGGGGGACAGGTAGAGCAGCCCCAGCATTTT.

This clonotype appeared once. The rearrangement uses TRBV19 and TRBJ1-5; 7 bases are shared with TRBD1. The CDR3 runs 15 residues. Per the germline V gene, CDR1 is LNHDA and CDR2 is SQIVND (reference sequence). J was trimmed by 0 bases and V by 6 bases; bases with no gene match: 5. The CDR3 nucleotides read TGTGCCAGTAGAAAACAGGGGTATAGCAATCAGCCCCAGCATTTT. Protein product: CASRKQGYSNQPQHF.

This clonotype was counted only a few times. The rearrangement joins TRBV6-1 to TRBJ2-1; unclear D gene. The V gene lost 9 bases and the J gene lost 4 bases, with 10 bases spanning the gap. The germline gives CDR1 MNHNS, CDR2 SASEGT. There are 12 residues in the CDR3. CDR3 in amino acids: CASEHGYNEQFF. The CDR3 DNA is TGTGCCAGTGAACACGGTTACAATGAGCAGTTCTTC.

This chain connects TRBV6-5 to TRBJ1-5; 7 bases match TRBD1. The length of the CDR3 is 15 residues. V trimming: 6 bases; J trimming: 0 bases; junction bases outside the gene matches: 5. Per germline, CDR1 MNHEY and CDR2 SVGAGI. The chain's CDR3 is CASRTTGNSNQPQHF. In nucleotides, the CDR3 is TGTGCCAGCAGAACGACAGGGAATAGCAATCAGCCCCAGCATTTT.

The V and J genes are TRBV18 and TRBJ1-1, with TRBD1 matching 9 bases. CDR1 is KGHSH and CDR2 is LQKENI in the germline V gene. J was trimmed by 5 bases and V by 5 bases; bases with no gene match: 9. The CDR3 extends over 15 amino acids. The CDR3 DNA sequence: TGTGCCAGCTCAACATCAACAGGGGGCGGAACTGAAGCTTTCTTT. Translation gives CASSTSTGGGTEAFF.

The CDR3 DNA reads TGTGCCAGCAGTCCCCTGGTGGGGCAGGGCGTCTATGGCTACACCTTC. Translated, it gives CASSPLVGQGVYGYTF. The chain carries TRBV2 and TRBJ1-2, with a possible D match to TRBD1 (5 bases). The V gene lost 5 bases and the J gene lost 4 bases, with 20 bases spanning the gap. Per the germline V gene, CDR1 is SNHLY and CDR2 is FYNNEI. This CDR3 has 16 residues.

This clonotype has only one observation. This chain joins TRBV15 and TRBJ2-4; D not certain. The ends were cut back, 0 bases at V and 5 bases at J, with 11 bases in the middle. The V gene's germline CDR1 is LNHNV and CDR2 YYDKDF (reference sequence). This CDR3 comprises 15 residues. CDR3 sequence reads: CATSRDLDTQNIQYF. For the CDR3, the DNA is TGTGCCACCAGCAGAGATCTTGACACCCAAAACATTCAGTACTTC.